One T cell receptor beta chain is described in this entry. An end of the junction does not agree with germline; a read error may underlie this. This entry is derived from a study of cytomegalovirus exposure and HLA in healthy donors. CDR3 size: 14 residues. CDR1 is MNHNS, CDR2 SASEGT, per germline. The PCR was carried out with 60 Vbeta primers and 13 Jbeta primers. Profiling relied on immunoSEQ multiplex PCR, and the TCRdb table lists in-frame clones only, not all of them. The table records about 67,000 clones, 65% to 70% of them present only once. Sequenced: PBMCs. The chain recombines TRBV6-1 with TRBJ1-5; 7 nucleotides align to TRBD1. This sequence was found in a woman in her twenties or thirties in good health and CMV-seronegative. This CDR3 is CASSDGQANQPQHF. Here the CDR3 DNA reads TGTGCCAGCAGCGACGGACAGGCCAATCAACCCCAGCATTTT.